The 10 T cell receptor beta chains given below trace back to one sample, sequenced in a study of blood T cells in healthy people across ages. A sample-barcoded 5' primer and a J-beta primer mix were used in a second PCR of roughly 6 to 11 cycles. TCRdb re-analysed the 5' RACE reads in MiXCR, keeping a single row per CDR3 protein. This table has under 850,000 distinct CDR3 sequences, 30% to 45% appearing once. Material for sequencing was blood. The source of these receptors is a man aged 18-30 years in good health.

The chain uses TRBV5-5 and TRBJ1-2; no definite D call. V was trimmed by 1 base and J by 2 bases, leaving 12 bases between them. Germline assignment: CDR1 SGHKS and CDR2 YYEKEE (reference sequence). The CDR3 totals 15 residues. The CDR3 sequence is CASSLPPGRNYGYTF. The DNA of the CDR3 is TGTGCCAGCAGCTTGCCCCCGGGGAGGAACTATGGCTACACCTTC.

This clonotype was recorded many times. The chain has TRBV28 and TRBJ2-7; TRBD1 aligns across 10 bases. The germline V gene encodes CDR1 MDHEN and CDR2 SYDVKM. The CDR3 is 15 amino acids. Germline trimming cut 8 bases from V and 2 bases from J; bases unmatched to any gene: 9. CDR3 sequence: CASRLRTGGTYEQYF. CDR3 nucleotides: TGTGCCAGCCGCCTCCGGACAGGGGGAACCTACGAGCAGTACTTC.

This clonotype has more than one count but fewer than ten. The rearrangement links TRBV4-3 to TRBJ2-1; 7 bases are shared with TRBD2. The junction had 5 bases not matched to a gene; V was cut back by 0 bases and J by 12 bases. Germline CDR1 reads LGHNA; CDR2 reads YSLEER. This CDR3 spans 13 amino acids. CDR3 coding DNA: TGCGCCAGCAGCCAAGATTGGTCGGGAGGGCAGTTCTTC. Protein product: CASSQDWSGGQFF.

The J gene is TRBJ1-2, the V gene TRBV4-3; D not certain. From germline, CDR1 is LGHNA and CDR2 YSLEER. The CDR3 length is 16 residues. Trimming removed 0 bases at V and 8 bases at J, with 19 bases between. The CDR3 DNA is TGCGCCAGCAGCCAAGATGGGCAGGTCCCTCGGTGGGGCTACACCTTC. Translated, it gives CASSQDGQVPRWGYTF.

For this clonotype: It may be a read error: a sequence one base away is much more abundant. The chain links TRBV10-3 to TRBJ2-1; TRBD2 matches 13 bases. Germline CDR1 ENHRY, CDR2 SYGVKD. The CDR3 runs 16 residues. As DNA, the CDR3 is TGTGCCATCAGTGCTACCGGGACTAGCGGGAACAAGGAGCAGTTCTTC. It yields the protein CAISATGTSGNKEQFF.

This clonotype has ten or more counts. The chain carries TRBV6-1 and TRBJ1-2, with a possible D match to TRBD1 (6 bases). The V end lost 5 bases, the J end lost 3 bases, and 22 bases lay between the germline ends. The CDR3 runs to 17 residues. Per germline, CDR1 MNHNS and CDR2 SASEGT. The CDR3 DNA is TGTGCCAGCAGTCAAGAACCAGAGGCAGGGGCTTACTATGGCTACACCTTC. It codes for CASSQEPEAGAYYGYTF.

This clonotype appeared a few times. The chain couples TRBV3-1 to TRBJ2-1; no clear D. CDR3 length: 17 residues. Trimming shortened V by 1 base and J by 4 bases, and 17 bases separated the two germline ends. The germline gives CDR1 LGHDT, CDR2 YNNKEL (reference sequence). DNA of the CDR3: TGTGCCAGCAGCCAAGTAGGTCGCCTACTCCTATACAATGAGCAGTTCTTC. Protein: CASSQVGRLLLYNEQFF.

Concerning this clonotype itself: An end of the junction does not agree with germline; a read error may underlie this. The V and J genes are TRBV7-2 and TRBJ2-3; no clear D gene. CDR1 and CDR2 (germline): SGHTA, FQGNSA. The CDR3 has 15 amino acids. The CDR3 protein is CAGSLGPLEVDTQYF. The CDR3, as DNA: TGTGCCGGCAGCTTAGGCCCGCTAGAAGTCGATACGCAGTATTTT.

The gene calls are TRBV20-1 and TRBJ2-1, with 7 positions matching TRBD1. Matching the DNA end better, TRBJ2-7 makes the J call doubtful. In germline, CDR1 is DFQATT, CDR2 SNEGSKA (reference sequence). The CDR3 runs to 14 residues. The CDR3 nucleotides read TGCAGTCTTAGGGGGCAGGCCGCCTACAATGAGCAGTACTTC. It is translated as CSLRGQAAYNEQYF.

This clonotype was detected only a few times. J is TRBJ1-2 and V is TRBV20-1; 9 bases are shared with TRBD1. The junction had 7 bases not matched to a gene; V was cut back by 6 bases and J by 8 bases. CDR1 and CDR2 from the germline V gene are DFQATT and SNEGSKA (reference sequence). The CDR3 extends over 12 amino acids. For the CDR3, the DNA is TGCAGTGCGGATGGACAGGGGAGAGGCTACACCTTC. Its translation is CSADGQGRGYTF.